These 5 T cell receptor beta chains came from one sample sequenced in a study of control samples from healthy donors and cancer patients. Generated by immunoSEQ multiplex PCR, the TCRdb table keeps only in-frame clones and is missing some. The table shows 400,000 to 500,000 clones, with around 90% occurring only once. Source material: PBMCs. These receptors were obtained from a man aged 40-49 years with head and neck cancer.

The chain joins TRBV6-5 to TRBJ2-7; D remains ambiguous. Germline V gives CDR1 MNHEY, CDR2 SVGAGI. This CDR3 has 14 amino acids. The V end was cut by 7 bases, the J end by 0 bases, with 13 bases between. CDR3 loop: CASIGQVPSYEQYF. The CDR3 DNA sequence: TGTGCCAGCATCGGGCAGGTTCCCTCCTACGAGCAGTACTTC.

This clone was picked up one time. This chain uses TRBV10-2 with TRBJ1-1; no firm D call. Per germline, CDR1 WSHSY and CDR2 SAAADI. CDR3 length equals 12 residues. Trimming removed 10 bases at V and 5 bases at J, with 14 bases between. CDR3 sequence: CATQLLETEAFF. The CDR3 DNA reads TGCGCCACCCAACTCTTGGAGACTGAAGCTTTCTTT.

The chain combines TRBV28 with TRBJ1-1; tentatively, D is TRBD1 (6 bases). The CDR3 spans 16 residues. The germline CDR1 and CDR2 sequences are MDHEN and SYDVKM. Trimming took 1 base from V and 3 from J, leaving 15 bases between them. Written as DNA, the CDR3 is TGTGCCAGCAGTTTATCCTCCCGGGACACCCACACTGAAGCTTTCTTT. Translating gives CASSLSSRDTHTEAFF.

This rearrangement joins TRBV4-3 to TRBJ1-6; 7 nucleotides match TRBD1. V gave up 1 base and J gave up 6 bases; unmatched junction bases: 3. The CDR3 covers 15 residues. CDR1 is LGHNA, CDR2 YSLEER, per germline. For the CDR3, the DNA is TGCGCCAGCAGCCAAGTTTCAGGGGGTAATTCACCCCTCCACTTT. Amino acids: CASSQVSGGNSPLHF.

This clone was counted between two and nine times. CDR3 loop: CASSQPPRVAFF. CDR3 bases: TGTGCCAGCAGTCAACCCCCCCGGGTCGCTTTCTTT. The chain couples TRBV28 to TRBJ1-1; the D is unclear. Germline CDR1 and CDR2: MDHEN and SYDVKM. This CDR3 has 12 amino acids. Trimming cost V 5 bases and J 11 bases, with 15 bases left between them.